This T cell receptor (beta chain) was profiled in a study of cytomegalovirus exposure and HLA in healthy donors. The study, taken as a whole, reports: Analysis was carried out at a later point, and it linked a missense DCLRE1C variant to TCR beta V- and J-gene trimming.

Trimming took 5 bases from V and 4 from J, leaving 19 bases between them. The CDR3 contains 16 residues. Germline lookup yields CDR1 SGHVS and CDR2 FNYEAQ. Of note for this clone: The antigen remains undetermined.

A multiplex PCR was run with 60 Vbeta primers and 13 Jbeta primers. Profiling relied on immunoSEQ multiplex PCR, and the TCRdb table lists in-frame clones only, not all of them. Of about 150,000 clones listed, 65% to 75% were seen once; the top ten hold 2.5% to 3%. The J gene is TRBJ2-3, the V gene TRBV7-6; a weak D match, TRBD2 (5 bases). This TCR was recovered from a young man in good health and CMV-seronegative. The sample taken for sequencing was PBMCs. CDR3 in DNA: TGTGCCAGCAGCGACGAAGCGGTCCCTTGGGCAGATACGCAGTATTTT. Amino acids: CASSDEAVPWADTQYF.